Presented here are 18 T cell receptor beta chains from one specimen sequenced in a study of T cell responses to AZD1222 COVID-19 vaccine. Produced via immunoSEQ multiplex PCR; TCRdb's table is partial and in-frame only. The sample lists roughly 120,000 clones; over 75% were seen once. The starting material was peripheral blood, obtained on day 0 of AZD1222 vaccination. The source of these receptors is an adult in good health.

This chain links TRBV27 with TRBJ1-2; D remains ambiguous. Germline CDR1 MNHEY, CDR2 SMNVEV (reference sequence). V was clipped by 3 bases and J by 4 bases, with 12 bases between them. The CDR3 spans 14 residues. Here the CDR3 reads CASSFTRSAYGYTF. The CDR3 bases are TGTGCCAGCAGTTTCACCCGATCAGCCTATGGCTACACCTTC.

The chain carries TRBV19 and TRBJ1-2, with 9 bases lining up with TRBD1. The trim removed 2 bases at V and 8 bases at J, leaving 15 bases unmatched. CDR1 and CDR2 from the germline V gene are LNHDA and SQIVND (reference sequence). This CDR3 has 17 amino acids. CDR3 nucleotide sequence: TGTGCCAGTAGTATAAGTGGGACAGGGCCTGCCTGGAAAGGCTACACCTTC. It specifies CASSISGTGPAWKGYTF.

The rearrangement joins TRBV4-1 to TRBJ2-7; TRBD1 aligns across 8 bases. CDR1 is MGHRA, CDR2 YSYEKL, per germline. The CDR3 runs 16 residues. Unmatched junction bases numbered 10, after V lost 4 bases and J lost 2 bases. The CDR3 loop is CASSPGGQVLPYEQYF. For the CDR3, the DNA is TGCGCCAGCAGCCCAGGGGGACAGGTTCTTCCCTACGAGCAGTACTTC.

V is TRBV20-1 and J is TRBJ2-7; D possibly uses TRBD1 or TRBD2 (5 bases each). V lost 3 bases, J lost 2 bases, and 11 bases lay in between. The CDR3 is 13 residues long. CDR1 and CDR2 (germline): DFQATT, SNEGSKA (reference sequence). The CDR3 loop is CSASEGFTYEQYF. CDR3 coding DNA: TGCAGTGCTAGTGAGGGGTTCACCTACGAGCAGTACTTC.

Here the CDR3 reads CASSPVAPRDGNTIYF. DNA for the CDR3: TGTGCCAGCTCACCAGTTGCTCCACGGGACGGAAACACCATATATTTT. The chain couples TRBV18 to TRBJ1-3; the D gene is possibly TRBD1 (5 bases). Germline lookup yields CDR1 KGHSH and CDR2 LQKENI. Deletions cut 2 bases from V and 4 bases from J, with 15 bases between. The CDR3 sequence is 16 residues long.

This chain links TRBV7-8 with TRBJ1-3; D perhaps matches TRBD1 (6 bases). From germline, CDR1 is SGHVS and CDR2 FQNEAQ. V was trimmed by 2 bases and J by 0 bases, leaving 8 bases between them. CDR3 size: 15 residues. Here the CDR3 DNA reads TGTGCCAGCAGCTTAACCAGGGGCTCTGGAAACACCATATATTTT. Protein product: CASSLTRGSGNTIYF.

The CDR3 sequence: CASSDPGARGYTF. In DNA, the CDR3 is TGCGCCAGCAGTGATCCTGGGGCGCGAGGCTACACCTTC. V is TRBV10-2 and J is TRBJ1-2; maybe TRBD1 (5 bases). Trimming pared 3 bases from V and 8 bases from J, leaving 13 bases between. Per germline, CDR1 WSHSY and CDR2 SAAADI. CDR3 length: 13 residues.

This chain links TRBV10-2 with TRBJ1-5; D possibly corresponds to TRBD1 (6 bases). This CDR3 spans 16 amino acids. Germline CDR1 is WSHSY and CDR2 is SAAADI. V was pared by 4 bases and J by 5 bases, with 18 bases between. CDR3 sequence reads: CASSVGRRGSYQPQHF. For the CDR3, the DNA is TGCGCCAGCAGTGTCGGGCGGAGGGGGTCCTATCAGCCCCAGCATTTT.

V is TRBV11-2 and J is TRBJ2-3, with 14 bases that match TRBD2. Germline CDR1 SGHAT, CDR2 FQNNGV. The CDR3 runs to 16 residues. Unmatched junction bases numbered 7, after V lost 6 bases and J lost 5 bases. The CDR3 reads CASRPRLAGGVDTQYF. CDR3 coding DNA: TGTGCCAGCAGACCACGACTAGCGGGGGGGGTAGATACGCAGTATTTT.

In its sample, this clone was seen once. The rearrangement links TRBV18 to TRBJ1-1; D is perhaps TRBD1 (5 bases). V was pared by 2 bases and J by 8 bases, with 12 bases between. The CDR3 covers 13 residues. Germline assignment: CDR1 KGHSH and CDR2 LQKENI. CDR3 nucleotide sequence: TGTGCCAGCTCACCATACACCCGGGACGAAGCTTTCTTT. It codes for CASSPYTRDEAFF.

The rearrangement uses TRBV20-1 and TRBJ2-6; D not resolved. V lost 3 bases and J lost 4, with 10 bases in between. The germline CDR1 and CDR2 sequences are DFQATT and SNEGSKA (reference sequence). The CDR3 spans 14 residues. The CDR3 nucleotides read TGCAGTGCTAGTATCCTGGTCGGGGCCAACGTCCTGACTTTC. This translates into CSASILVGANVLTF.

This rearrangement joins TRBV12-3 or TRBV12-4 to TRBJ2-5; unclear D gene. V was clipped by 8 bases and J by 2 bases, with 9 bases between them. The CDR3 is 12 amino acids. The CDR3 coding sequence is TGTGCCAGCGGAAAACTGCAAGAGACCCAGTACTTC. Translating it yields CASGKLQETQYF.

This clone was recorded only once. This chain connects TRBV11-2 to TRBJ2-2; 10 bases fit TRBD1. The CDR3 extends over 15 amino acids. Germline V gene sequence: CDR1 SGHAT, CDR2 FQNNGV. V shed 5 bases and J 5 bases; nucleotides not matched to a gene: 5. The CDR3 bases are TGTGCCAGCAGCCCCAGGACAGGGGGGACCGGGGAGCTGTTTTTT. Translation: CASSPRTGGTGELFF.

This clone was counted a single time. The chain is built from TRBV3-1 (or the pseudogene TRBV3-2) and TRBJ2-7, with D perhaps TRBD2 (6 bases). V gave up 4 bases and J gave up 0 bases, with 13 bases separating them. CDR3 length: 15 residues. Germline-derived CDR1 and CDR2 are LGHDT and YNNKEL (reference sequence). The CDR3 DNA sequence: TGTGCCAGCAGCCCTTTGGGGGGAACCTCCTACGAGCAGTACTTC. Translated, it gives CASSPLGGTSYEQYF.

This chain joins TRBV5-1 and TRBJ1-2, with D possibly TRBD1 on 5 matching bases. The germline V and J ends were trimmed by 2 bases and 8 bases, with 10 bases remaining between them. CDR1 SGHRS and CDR2 YFSETQ come from the germline V gene. The CDR3 is 12 amino acids. The CDR3 here is CASSLGARGYTF. The CDR3 DNA sequence: TGCGCCAGCAGCTTAGGGGCTCGGGGCTACACCTTC.

This sequence joins TRBV11-2 and TRBJ1-2, with 8 nucleotides matching TRBD1. The CDR3 spans 14 residues. Trimming cost V 1 base and J 4 bases; bases outside gene matches: 2. Looked up from germline, CDR1 is SGHAT and CDR2 is FQNNGV. The CDR3 DNA is TGTGCCAGCAGCTTAGGGACAGGGTTCTATGGCTACACCTTC. Protein product: CASSLGTGFYGYTF.

CDR3 DNA sequence: TGCGCCAGCAGCTTGGCCGGAGAGGGCTCCGAGCAGTACTTC. It is translated as CASSLAGEGSEQYF. V gene TRBV5-1 combines with J gene TRBJ2-7, with D possibly matching TRBD2 (5 bases). The CDR3 covers 14 residues. The V gene lost 0 bases and the J gene lost 6 bases, with 13 bases spanning the gap. Germline lookup yields CDR1 SGHRS and CDR2 YFSETQ.

The chain carries TRBV20-1 and TRBJ1-1; no clear D. The length of the CDR3 is 12 residues. Germline V gene data show CDR1 as DFQATT and CDR2 as SNEGSKA (reference sequence). The V end lost 6 bases, the J end lost 1 base, and 9 bases lay between the germline ends. CDR3 protein: CSASGPNTEAFF. The CDR3, as DNA: TGCAGTGCCAGTGGACCGAACACTGAAGCTTTCTTT.